This T cell receptor beta chain is drawn from a study of glioma-infiltrating T cells after dendritic cell vaccination. Overall study: Between about 2002 and 2012, patients got autologous tumor lysate-pulsed dendritic cell vaccines.

Input was around 2.1 ug genomic DNA, or all available if less. Some clones are missing from TCRdb's copy, which holds only in-frame ones; the method was immunoSEQ multiplex PCR. This table has 55,000 to 75,000 clones, about 79% appearing once. Described time point: after dendritic cell vaccination, including at tumor progression/relapse. Specimen: blood, collected after dendritic cell vaccination. This TCR was sampled from a human donor with glioblastoma.

Here the CDR3 DNA reads TGCGCCAGCTCACCAGTGCGGGGCCTCAAACCTAGCTCCTACGAGCAGTACTTC. It translates to CASSPVRGLKPSSYEQYF. The V call is TRBV10-2, the J call TRBJ2-7; D possibly corresponds to TRBD2 (6 bases). V lost 8 bases and J 0 bases, leaving 26 bases between the germline ends. CDR3 size: 18 residues. The germline CDR1 and CDR2 sequences are WSHSY and SAAADI.